The 32 T cell receptor beta chains listed next were all sequenced from one sample in a study of shared clonotypes between healthy human individuals. Only in-frame clones appear in the TCRdb table, and some are missing; sequencing was by immunoSEQ multiplex PCR. The sample carries about 490,000 clones, 79% recorded once. The sequenced sample was PBMCs. The receptors were sampled from a woman between 35 and 50 years old in good health. Some clones in this sample may be carry-over from other donors' samples.

The rearrangement joins TRBV28 to TRBJ1-6; D is ambiguous. Germline loops: CDR1 MDHEN, CDR2 SYDVKM. V was trimmed by 8 bases and J by 7 bases, leaving 9 bases between them. This CDR3 is 12 amino acids long. CDR3 in amino acids: CASVTGNSPLHF. CDR3 nucleotide sequence: TGTGCCAGCGTGACGGGAAATTCACCCCTCCACTTT. Full variable domain (outside the CDR3, taken from reference TRBV28 and TRBJ1-6): DVKVTQSSRYLVKRTGEKVFLECVQDMDHENMFWYRQDPGLGLRLIYFSYDVKMKEKGDIPEGYSVSREKKERFSLILESASTNQTSMYLCASVTGNSPLHFGNGTRLTVT.

This clone appeared a few times. In DNA form, the CDR3 reads TGTGCCAGCAGTGAAGAGCAGGGGGCAGAGGAGACCCAGTACTTC. Protein sequence: CASSEEQGAEETQYF. The chain has TRBV2 and TRBJ2-5, with TRBD1 matching 8 bases. The junction had 6 bases not matched to a gene; V was cut back by 1 base and J by 5 bases. Germline lookup yields CDR1 SNHLY and CDR2 FYNNEI. The CDR3 has 15 residues.

This sequence joins TRBV28 and TRBJ2-2, with 10 bases aligning to TRBD1. The CDR3 length is 19 residues. The germline V gene encodes CDR1 MDHEN and CDR2 SYDVKM. V shed 3 bases, J shed 6 bases, and the junction held 16 bases outside the gene matches. CDR3 DNA: TGTGCCAGCAGTTTCGGTGGGGAGCGGGACAGGGGTTTATCCGGGGAGCTGTTTTTT. Encoded protein: CASSFGGERDRGLSGELFF.

The chain employs TRBV4-3 and TRBJ2-7; tentative D call: TRBD1 (6 bases). V was clipped by 0 bases and J by 9 bases, with 15 bases between them. This CDR3 is built from 14 residues. Germline V lookup: CDR1 LGHNA, CDR2 YSLEER. The CDR3 DNA sequence: TGCGCCAGCAGCCAAGATTTCCAGGGGCGAAGGCAGTACTTC. Translated: CASSQDFQGRRQYF.

This clone was recorded only once. The chain has TRBV30 and TRBJ1-6; no firm D call. V lost 3 bases, J lost 0 bases, and 6 bases lay in between. Per germline, CDR1 GTSNPN and CDR2 SVGIG (reference sequence). The CDR3 is made up of 14 amino acids. The CDR3 DNA reads TGTGCCTGGAGGGAGAGCTCCTATAATTCACCCCTCCACTTT. It yields the protein CAWRESSYNSPLHF.

The chain recombines TRBV4-2 with TRBJ1-4; possible D gene TRBD1, 5 bases. There are 16 residues in the CDR3. V was trimmed by 4 bases and J by 0 bases, leaving 12 bases between them. Per germline, CDR1 LGHNA and CDR2 YNFKEQ. As DNA, the CDR3 is TGTGCCAGCAGCCCAGGGATAGTTACAACTAATGAAAAACTGTTTTTT. Its protein product is CASSPGIVTTNEKLFF.

J is TRBJ2-3 and V is TRBV2, with D maybe TRBD2 (6 bases). This CDR3 region has 17 residues. The V gene's germline CDR1 is SNHLY and CDR2 FYNNEI. Trimming removed 0 bases from V and 4 bases from J, with 17 bases in between. The CDR3, as DNA: TGTGCCAGCAGTGAAGCTCGCTGGGACGGGAGCGCAGATACGCAGTATTTT. It yields the protein CASSEARWDGSADTQYF.

The chain links TRBV30 to TRBJ2-5; 8 nucleotides match TRBD1. The J segment lost 1 base and the V segment lost 0 bases, leaving 7 bases of the junction unmatched. Germline assignment: CDR1 GTSNPN and CDR2 SVGIG (reference sequence). There are 16 residues in the CDR3. CDR3 sequence (DNA): TGTGCCTGGAGTGTACTCAGGACAGGGCGCCAAGAGACCCAGTACTTC. Translated, it gives CAWSVLRTGRQETQYF.

This clone appeared a few times. Given a much more abundant clone one base away, this may be a read error. As DNA, the CDR3 is TGTGCCCGGAGTCACGGCAGTCGGGAGACCCAGTACTTC. It specifies CARSHGSRETQYF. V and J are TRBV30 and TRBJ2-5; D is undetermined. The CDR3 has 13 residues. Germline lookup yields CDR1 GTSNPN and CDR2 SVGIG (reference sequence).

In DNA form, the CDR3 reads TGTGCCTGGAGGCTCAGCTACGAGCAGTACTTC. Amino acids: CAWRLSYEQYF. The V gene is TRBV30, the J gene TRBJ2-7; D unclear. The CDR3 extends over 11 amino acids. The ends were cut back, 3 bases at V and 3 bases at J, with 6 bases in the middle. Per germline, CDR1 GTSNPN and CDR2 SVGIG (reference sequence).

V gene TRBV19 combines with J gene TRBJ1-5; D is perhaps TRBD1 (6 bases). This CDR3 has 16 amino acids. Germline CDR1 reads LNHDA; CDR2 reads SQIVND (reference sequence). Trimming left V 5 bases short and J 3 bases short, with 17 bases between. The CDR3 loop reads CASSPRPGEDNQPQHF. The CDR3 DNA reads as TGTGCCAGTAGTCCCCGCCCAGGGGAGGACAATCAGCCCCAGCATTTT.

The CDR3 is CASSKGADLRANEKLFF. As DNA, the CDR3 is TGTGCCAGCAGCAAAGGGGCGGACCTCCGGGCTAATGAAAAACTGTTTTTT. This rearrangement joins TRBV21-1 to TRBJ1-4. TRBV21-1 is designated a pseudogene. The CDR3 is made up of 17 amino acids.

This clone was counted a single time. This chain joins TRBV2 and TRBJ2-7; 7 positions agree with TRBD2. Germline CDR1 and CDR2: SNHLY and FYNNEI. The CDR3 is 16 amino acids. V was clipped by 2 bases and J by 4 bases; unmatched bases: 11. The DNA for the CDR3 is TGTGCCAGCAGTGAAATTATAGGGAGGGCCCGGTACGAGCAGTACTTC. Protein: CASSEIIGRARYEQYF.

This clone was observed a few times. The chain is built from TRBV9 and TRBJ2-5, with D perhaps being TRBD1 or TRBD2 (5 bases each). The CDR3 has 14 amino acids. The V end lost 1 base, the J end lost 4 bases, and 11 bases lay between the germline ends. Germline-derived CDR1 and CDR2 are SGDLS and YYNGEE. The CDR3 reads CASSVNQGVETQYF. CDR3 DNA: TGTGCCAGCAGCGTAAACCAGGGAGTAGAGACCCAGTACTTC.

This sequence joins TRBV5-1 and TRBJ2-1, with 7 bases fitting TRBD2. Germline lookup yields CDR1 SGHRS and CDR2 YFSETQ. With 4 bases clipped from V and 0 bases from J, the junction kept 10 bases outside the gene matches. This CDR3 comprises 17 residues. CDR3 protein: CASSALSLADSYNEQFF. The DNA for the CDR3 is TGCGCCAGCAGCGCCCTCTCTCTAGCGGACTCCTACAATGAGCAGTTCTTC.

The CDR3 DNA sequence: TGTGCCAGCAGCTTAGCAGGCCGAGGGGGGGCCAGCCCCACAGATACGCAGTATTTT. It yields the protein CASSLAGRGGASPTDTQYF. V is TRBV7-9 and J is TRBJ2-3; TRBD2 might be the D (7 bases). Per germline, CDR1 SEHNR and CDR2 FQNEAQ (reference sequence). The CDR3 sequence is 19 residues long. V was shortened by 0 bases and J by 2 bases, with 21 bases between the two germline ends.

The sample holds one count of this clone. The CDR3 nucleotides are TGCGCCAGCAGCCAAAACTCCGGGACAAACACCGGGGAGCTGTTTTTT. It specifies CASSQNSGTNTGELFF. The chain combines TRBV4-1 with TRBJ2-2; possibly TRBD1 for D (6 bases). Deletions cut 2 bases from V and 2 bases from J, with 12 bases between. This CDR3 is 16 amino acids long. Germline CDR1 reads MGHRA; CDR2 reads YSYEKL.

The CDR3 protein is CASSFSWGGTEAFF. As DNA, the CDR3 is TGTGCCAGCAGTTTCAGCTGGGGTGGCACTGAAGCTTTCTTT. The rearrangement joins TRBV6-5 to TRBJ1-1; D remains unclear. Per germline, CDR1 MNHEY and CDR2 SVGAGI. This CDR3 comprises 14 residues. Deletions cut 4 bases from V and 4 bases from J, with 13 bases between.

The V and J genes are TRBV7-2 and TRBJ2-1, with 8 bases matching TRBD2. Germline CDR1 SGHTA, CDR2 FQGNSA. The ends lost 5 bases at V and 7 bases at J; junction bases unmatched: 10. The CDR3 covers 15 residues. CDR3 sequence: CASSVWAGRGNEQFF. In DNA form, the CDR3 reads TGTGCCAGCAGCGTCTGGGCCGGGAGGGGTAATGAGCAGTTCTTC.

This chain links TRBV10-3 with TRBJ2-7; 7 bases are shared with TRBD1. V lost 0 bases to trimming and J lost 0 bases; unmatched junction nucleotides: 8. The CDR3 sequence is 17 residues long. Germline CDR1 is ENHRY and CDR2 is SYGVKD. Written as DNA, the CDR3 is TGTGCCATCAGTGAGTCCCCGACAGGGCCATTCTCCTACGAGCAGTACTTC. Translated, it gives CAISESPTGPFSYEQYF.

The chain recombines TRBV7-3 with TRBJ2-7, with D possibly being TRBD1 (6 bases). The V and J ends lost 2 bases and 4 bases respectively, with 18 bases between them. The germline gives CDR1 SGHTA, CDR2 FQGTGA. There are 16 residues in the CDR3. CDR3 amino acids: CASSLAARGTGYEQYF. For the CDR3, the DNA is TGTGCCAGCAGCTTAGCGGCCAGGGGCACTGGTTACGAGCAGTACTTC.

This clone was found a few times. This chain connects TRBV5-6 to TRBJ2-5; D unclear. The end of the DNA is better explained by TRBJ2-7, so the J call may be wrong. The CDR3 is 15 amino acids. CDR1 and CDR2 from the germline V gene are SGHDT and YYEEEE. Here the CDR3 reads CASSLLSAPAFEQYF. CDR3 nucleotide sequence: TGTGCCAGCAGCTTGTTAAGTGCCCCGGCCTTCGAGCAGTACTTC.

The chain employs TRBV6-4 and TRBJ2-5; 10 bases align to TRBD1. Germline lookup yields CDR1 MRHNA and CDR2 SNTAGT. V lost 3 bases to trimming and J lost 3 bases; unmatched junction nucleotides: 10. CDR3 size: 17 residues. CDR3 coding DNA: TGTGCCAGCAGTGAAGGTCCGGGACAGGGGCCGGAAGAGACCCAGTACTTC. It codes for CASSEGPGQGPEETQYF.

This clone appeared once. The V call is TRBV10-2, the J call TRBJ2-7; TRBD2 matches at 7 bases. V shed 4 bases and J 4 bases; nucleotides not matched to a gene: 7. CDR1 WSHSY and CDR2 SAAADI come from the germline V gene. This CDR3 has 14 amino acids. CDR3: CASSGGGGTYEQYF. For the CDR3, the DNA is TGCGCCAGCAGTGGGGGCGGGGGAACGTACGAGCAGTACTTC.

J is TRBJ2-7 and V is TRBV27, with D possibly being TRBD2 (6 bases). The CDR3 runs to 13 residues. Germline CDR1 MNHEY, CDR2 SMNVEV (reference sequence). The V end lost 8 bases, the J end lost 6 bases, and 17 bases lay between the germline ends. The CDR3 loop reads CASARTGGFEQYF. Written as DNA, the CDR3 is TGTGCCAGCGCCCGGACCGGGGGTTTCGAGCAGTACTTC.

For this clone: Other nucleotide sequences in the sample specify the same CDR3. The chain carries TRBV9 and TRBJ2-3; no firm D call. Germline-derived CDR1 and CDR2 are SGDLS and YYNGEE. V lost 2 bases, J lost 0 bases, and 4 bases lay in between. The CDR3 contains 13 residues. The DNA of the CDR3 is TGTGCCAGCAGCGTGGAAAGCACAGATACGCAGTATTTT. Translated: CASSVESTDTQYF.

This clone has a single count. The J gene is TRBJ2-6, the V gene TRBV4-3; the D gene is possibly TRBD2 (7 bases). The V gene's germline CDR1 is LGHNA and CDR2 YSLEER. V lost 0 bases and J lost 0, with 15 bases in between. The CDR3 extends over 19 amino acids. Here the CDR3 DNA reads TGCGCCAGCAGCCAAGACCTAGGGGGGGTACTCTCTGGGGCCAACGTCCTGACTTTC. It codes for CASSQDLGGVLSGANVLTF.

The chain's CDR3 is CASSPTRTRHYNEQFF. DNA of the CDR3: TGTGCCAGCTCACCTACCCGGACCCGACACTACAATGAGCAGTTCTTC. The chain joins TRBV18 to TRBJ2-1; D unresolved. V was trimmed by 3 bases and J by 3 bases, leaving 15 bases between them. The CDR3 has 16 residues. Germline V CDR1 and CDR2: KGHSH, LQKENI. Variable domain in full (rest from reference TRBV18 and TRBJ2-1): NAGVMQNPRHLVRRRGQEARLRCSPMKGHSHVYWYRQLPEEGLKFMVYLQKENIIDESGMPKERFSAEFPKEGPSILRIQQVVRGDSAAYFCASSPTRTRHYNEQFFGPGTRLTVL.

The chain combines TRBV4-2 with TRBJ2-2; 12 bases match TRBD2. V lost 4 bases to trimming and J lost 6 bases; unmatched junction nucleotides: 6. The germline CDR1 and CDR2 sequences are LGHNA and YNFKEQ. CDR3 size: 16 residues. The CDR3 protein is CASSPTSGSIAGELFF. CDR3 bases: TGTGCCAGCAGCCCGACTAGCGGGAGTATCGCCGGGGAGCTGTTTTTT.

This chain links TRBV18 with TRBJ1-2; D might be TRBD1 (6 bases). The length of the CDR3 is 16 residues. Per germline, CDR1 KGHSH and CDR2 LQKENI. V was clipped by 3 bases and J by 3 bases, with 17 bases between them. The CDR3 nucleotides read TGTGCCAGCTCACCTGACCTAACAGGGAAGTACTATGGCTACACCTTC. It translates to CASSPDLTGKYYGYTF.

The V call is TRBV6-1, the J call TRBJ2-7, with TRBD1 matching 7 bases. The J segment lost 1 base and the V segment lost 4 bases, leaving 4 bases of the junction unmatched. CDR1 MNHNS and CDR2 SASEGT come from the germline V gene. CDR3 length: 14 amino acids. The CDR3 DNA reads as TGTGCCAGCAGTGGACAGGGAGCATCCTACGAGCAGTACTTC. Its protein is CASSGQGASYEQYF.

The sample holds a few counts of this clone. This sequence joins TRBV6-1 and TRBJ2-1, with 8 bases identical to TRBD2. This CDR3 has 11 amino acids. The V gene end was trimmed by 7 bases and the J gene end by 10 bases; junction bases not matched to a gene: 3. Germline loops: CDR1 MNHNS, CDR2 SASEGT. This chain's CDR3 is CASIRLAEQFF. CDR3 nucleotides: TGTGCCAGCATCCGACTAGCGGAGCAGTTCTTC.